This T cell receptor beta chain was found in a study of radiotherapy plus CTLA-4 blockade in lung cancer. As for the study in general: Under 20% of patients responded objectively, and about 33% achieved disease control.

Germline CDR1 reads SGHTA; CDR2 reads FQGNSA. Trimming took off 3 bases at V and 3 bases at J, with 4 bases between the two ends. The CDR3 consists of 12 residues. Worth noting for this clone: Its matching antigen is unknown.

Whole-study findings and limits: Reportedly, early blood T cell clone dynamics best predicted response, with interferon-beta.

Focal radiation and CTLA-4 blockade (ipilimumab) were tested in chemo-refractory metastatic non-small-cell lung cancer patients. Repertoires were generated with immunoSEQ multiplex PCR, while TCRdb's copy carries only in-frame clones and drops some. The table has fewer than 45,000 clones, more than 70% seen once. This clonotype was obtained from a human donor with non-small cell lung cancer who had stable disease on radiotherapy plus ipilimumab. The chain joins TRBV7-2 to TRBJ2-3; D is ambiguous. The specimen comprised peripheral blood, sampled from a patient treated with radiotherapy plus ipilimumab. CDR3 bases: TGTGCCAGCAGCTTCCTGACAGATACGCAGTATTTT. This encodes CASSFLTDTQYF. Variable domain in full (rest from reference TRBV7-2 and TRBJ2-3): GAGVSQSPSNKVTEKGKDVELRCDPISGHTALYWYRQSLGQGLEFLIYFQGNSAPDKSGLPSDRFSAERTGGSVSTLTIQRTQQEDSAVYLCASSFLTDTQYFGPGTRLTVL.